The 14 T cell receptor beta chains in this list originate from one sample, sequenced in a study of response to subunit inactivated influenza vaccine. TCRdb itself ran the RT-PCR reads through MiXCR, one entry per CDR3 protein. The sample yields about 830,000 distinct CDR3 sequences, under 20% seen once. The sequencing used PBMCs from blood, collected 5 days after vaccination. Receptors originate from a man aged 50-59 years who received an inactivated influenza vaccine.

This clonotype turned up a few times. V usage is TRBV7-9 and J usage is TRBJ2-3, with 7 bases fitting TRBD1. Germline CDR1 SEHNR, CDR2 FQNEAQ (reference sequence). The trim removed 5 bases at V and 1 base at J, leaving 12 bases unmatched. The CDR3 length is 17 residues. CDR3 in amino acids: CASSPGVGTAGTDTQYF. The CDR3, as DNA: TGTGCCAGCAGCCCCGGTGTCGGGACAGCCGGCACAGATACGCAGTATTTT.

This clonotype was seen many times. V usage is TRBV11-1 and J usage is TRBJ2-1; TRBD2 aligns across 7 bases. The CDR3 has 18 residues. In germline, CDR1 is SGHAT, CDR2 FQDESV (reference sequence). Trimming at V came to 5 bases and at J to 5 bases, leaving 18 bases not matched to a gene. CDR3 loop: CASSPPLGWRGNHNEQFF. CDR3 in DNA: TGTGCCAGCAGCCCTCCCCTCGGGTGGCGGGGGAATCACAATGAGCAGTTCTTC. Complete variable domain (other parts from reference TRBV11-1 and TRBJ2-1): EAEVAQSPRYKITEKSQAVAFWCDPISGHATLYWYRQILGQGPELLVQFQDESVVDDSQLPKDRFSAERLKGVDSTLKIQPAELGDSAMYLCASSPPLGWRGNHNEQFFGPGTRLTVL.

Worth noting for this clonotype: The junction shows a germline mismatch at one end, possibly a read error. This chain joins TRBV3-1 and TRBJ1-3, with a possible D match to TRBD1 (6 bases). There are 16 residues in the CDR3. CDR1 is LGHDT and CDR2 is YNNKEL in the germline V gene (reference sequence). This CDR3 is CASSQDLGGFGNTIYF. The CDR3 DNA reads as TGTGCTAGCAGCCAAGACCTCGGGGGCTTCGGAAACACCATATATTTT.

The chain carries TRBV7-2 and TRBJ1-1; no clear D. CDR1 and CDR2 (germline): SGHTA, FQGNSA. V was shortened by 1 base and J by 6 bases, with 9 bases between the two germline ends. CDR3 length: 13 residues. The CDR3 region has the DNA TGTGCCAGCAGCTTAGGAATGGCCTCTGAAGCTTTCTTT. Protein product: CASSLGMASEAFF.

This clonotype was recorded a few times. This rearrangement joins TRBV6-5 to TRBJ2-1, with D perhaps matching TRBD2 (5 bases). From germline, CDR1 is MNHEY and CDR2 SVGAGI. V dropped 2 bases and J dropped 9 bases, with 14 bases sitting between them. The CDR3 runs to 14 residues. CDR3 sequence (DNA): TGTGCCAGCAGTTACGGGAAACTCAGCGGTGAGCAGTTCTTC. Translating it yields CASSYGKLSGEQFF.

CDR3 nucleotide sequence: TGTGCCAGCAGTTTAACCAGGCAAGATTCACCCCTCCACTTT. It translates to CASSLTRQDSPLHF. The chain is built from TRBV12-3 or TRBV12-4 and TRBJ1-6, with D uncertain. This CDR3 has 14 residues. The V and J ends lost 2 bases and 8 bases respectively, with 10 bases between them.

This clonotype has just a few counts. V is TRBV20-1 and J is TRBJ2-1, with TRBD2 matching 8 bases. The CDR3 runs 12 residues. Germline loops: CDR1 DFQATT, CDR2 SNEGSKA (reference sequence). As DNA, the CDR3 is TGCAGGATGACTAGCGCGTACAATGAGCAGTTCTTC. Translated, it gives CRMTSAYNEQFF.

V and J are TRBV7-3 and TRBJ2-3, with TRBD2 identical over 8 bases. CDR3 length: 14 amino acids. The junction had 8 bases not matched to a gene; V was cut back by 5 bases and J by 7 bases. Per the germline V gene, CDR1 is SGHTA and CDR2 is FQGTGA. Here the CDR3 reads CASSRGTRGYTQYF. CDR3 coding DNA: TGTGCCAGCAGCCGAGGGACTAGAGGATATACGCAGTATTTT.

The chain combines TRBV20-1 with TRBJ2-3, with 9 bases identical to TRBD2. This CDR3 is 14 amino acids long. Germline V gene sequence: CDR1 DFQATT, CDR2 SNEGSKA (reference sequence). CDR3 sequence: CRTTGTSNTDTQYF. The CDR3 DNA reads as TGCAGGACCACTGGGACTAGCAACACAGATACGCAGTATTTT.

The chain's CDR3 is CASSFLPGQGFQETQYF. For the CDR3, the DNA is TGTGCCAGCAGCTTCCTGCCGGGACAGGGGTTCCAAGAGACCCAGTACTTC. This rearrangement joins TRBV7-9 to TRBJ2-5; 10 bases fit TRBD1. Germline loops: CDR1 SEHNR, CDR2 FQNEAQ (reference sequence). This CDR3 comprises 17 residues. The J segment lost 1 base and the V segment lost 3 bases, leaving 8 bases of the junction unmatched. The full variable domain, its missing parts supplied by reference TRBV7-9 and TRBJ2-5, is DTGVSQNPRHKITKRGQNVTFRCDPISEHNRLYWYRQTLGQGPEFLTYFQNEAQLEKSRLLSDRFSAERPKGSFSTLEIQRTEQGDSAMYLCASSFLPGQGFQETQYFGPGTRLLVL.

The CDR3 loop reads CASSPQSNWSQYF. The DNA for the CDR3 is TGTGCCAGCAGCCCCCAATCTAACTGGTCCCAGTACTTC. The J gene is TRBJ2-5, the V gene TRBV2; D call uncertain. Germline lookup yields CDR1 SNHLY and CDR2 FYNNEI. The CDR3 contains 13 residues. Between the trimmed V and J ends, which lost 6 bases and 9 bases, there was a span of 17 bases.

The genes are TRBV30 and TRBJ2-1; TRBD2 matches at 8 bases. The J segment lost 7 bases and the V segment lost 2 bases, leaving 13 bases of the junction unmatched. Germline V gives CDR1 GTSNPN, CDR2 SVGIG (reference sequence). The CDR3 runs to 16 residues. The CDR3: CAWSKGQREWLNEQFF. DNA of the CDR3: TGTGCCTGGAGTAAAGGCCAGCGGGAGTGGTTAAATGAGCAGTTCTTC.

About this clonotype itself: The conserved closing phenylalanine or tryptophan is absent in this CDR3, likely reflecting a read error. The chain is built from TRBV6-1 and TRBJ1-1, with D hard to call. V lost 5 bases, J lost 1 base, and 11 bases lay in between. Germline V lookup: CDR1 MNHNS, CDR2 SASEGT. The CDR3 runs to 14 residues. In DNA, the CDR3 is TGTGCCAGCAGTCCGAGGACGGCGAACACTGAAGCTTTCCTT. Translated: CASSPRTANTEAFL.

The V call is TRBV20-1, the J call TRBJ1-2, with D tentatively TRBD1 (6 bases). This CDR3 region has 15 residues. Germline loops: CDR1 DFQATT, CDR2 SNEGSKA (reference sequence). Trimming cost V 5 bases and J 8 bases, with 24 bases left between them. The CDR3 nucleotides are TGCAGTGCTTCTCCTGGCTCGGGGGGCGCAGGAGGCTACACCTTC. It yields the protein CSASPGSGGAGGYTF.